One sample yielded the 5 T cell receptor beta chains listed below, sequenced in a study of cytomegalovirus exposure and HLA in healthy donors. Researchers ran the PCR with 60 Vbeta and 13 Jbeta primers. Sequencing was performed with immunoSEQ multiplex PCR; in TCRdb, only in-frame clones are kept and a portion is missing. The sample has about 160,000 clones, 80% seen once. Sequencing was done on a sample of PBMCs. The source of these receptors is a man in his late teens or twenties in good health and CMV-seropositive.

CDR3 residues: CASSYSPRDTEAFF. The CDR3 DNA sequence: TGTGCCAGCAGTTACTCGCCACGGGACACTGAAGCTTTCTTT. This sequence joins TRBV6-5 and TRBJ1-1; D is undetermined. V was clipped by 0 bases and J by 3 bases, with 8 bases between them. Germline lookup yields CDR1 MNHEY and CDR2 SVGAGI. This CDR3 is built from 14 residues.

This sequence joins TRBV9 and TRBJ2-7; TRBD1 matches at 9 bases. Trimming took 4 bases from V and 3 from J; bases not matched to a gene: 8. The germline V gene has CDR1 SGDLS and CDR2 YYNGEE. The CDR3 extends over 15 amino acids. The CDR3 reads CASSPGTGNFYEQYF. The DNA of the CDR3 is TGTGCCAGCAGCCCAGGGACAGGGAATTTCTACGAGCAGTACTTC.

The chain couples TRBV20-1 to TRBJ2-1; a weak D match, TRBD2 (6 bases). The V end was cut by 3 bases, the J end by 10 bases, with 10 bases between. This CDR3 has 11 residues. Germline CDR1 and CDR2: DFQATT and SNEGSKA (reference sequence). The CDR3 loop reads CSARGLAEQFF. For the CDR3, the DNA is TGCAGTGCTAGGGGTCTAGCGGAGCAGTTCTTC.

J is TRBJ2-7 and V is TRBV6-5; possible D gene TRBD2, 5 bases. Trimming removed 4 bases from V and 0 bases from J, with 10 bases in between. CDR3 length: 14 residues. Germline values: CDR1 MNHEY, CDR2 SVGAGI. The CDR3 DNA reads TGTGCCAGCAGTTTAATTACTAGCTCCTACGAGCAGTACTTC. Protein sequence: CASSLITSSYEQYF.

This chain joins TRBV5-4 and TRBJ2-7; 11 bases are a match to TRBD2. Germline assignment: CDR1 SGHNT and CDR2 YYREEE (reference sequence). CDR3 length: 14 residues. The V segment lost 6 bases and the J segment 4 bases; nucleotides outside the gene matches: 6. The CDR3 loop is CASTPGLADYEQYF. Written as DNA, the CDR3 is TGTGCCAGCACTCCGGGACTAGCGGATTACGAGCAGTACTTC.